This T cell receptor (beta chain) emerged from a study of blood T cell repertoires in COVID-19. This CDR3 comprises 13 residues. Germline values: CDR1 LNHDA, CDR2 SQIVND (reference sequence). Germline trimming cut 10 bases from V and 5 bases from J; bases unmatched to any gene: 9. Produced via immunoSEQ multiplex PCR; TCRdb's table is partial and in-frame only. The sample carries under 40,000 clones, roughly 94% recorded once. Input material: peripheral blood. This chain uses TRBV19 with TRBJ2-3; 7 positions match TRBD1. This receptor was taken from a human donor with active COVID-19. The donor label of this sample is uncertain. This chain's CDR3 is CATARGYGDTQYF. The DNA of the CDR3 is TGTGCCACCGCCAGGGGGTATGGAGATACGCAGTATTTT.